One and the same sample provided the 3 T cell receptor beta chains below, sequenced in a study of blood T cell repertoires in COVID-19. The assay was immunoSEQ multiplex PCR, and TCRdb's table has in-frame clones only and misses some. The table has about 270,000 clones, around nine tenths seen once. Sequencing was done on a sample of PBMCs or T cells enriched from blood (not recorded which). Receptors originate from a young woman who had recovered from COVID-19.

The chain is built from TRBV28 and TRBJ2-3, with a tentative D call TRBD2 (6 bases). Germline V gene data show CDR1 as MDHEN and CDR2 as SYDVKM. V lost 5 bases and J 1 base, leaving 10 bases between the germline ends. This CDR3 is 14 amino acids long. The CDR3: CASSPASGTDTQYF. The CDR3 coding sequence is TGTGCCAGCAGTCCCGCTAGCGGCACAGATACGCAGTATTTT.

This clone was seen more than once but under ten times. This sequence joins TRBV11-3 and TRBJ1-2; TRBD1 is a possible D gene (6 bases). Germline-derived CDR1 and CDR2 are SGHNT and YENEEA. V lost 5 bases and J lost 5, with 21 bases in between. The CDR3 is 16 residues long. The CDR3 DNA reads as TGTGCCAGCAGCCACCTCCGGGGGGCTAGGATATATGGCTACACCTTC. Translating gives CASSHLRGARIYGYTF.

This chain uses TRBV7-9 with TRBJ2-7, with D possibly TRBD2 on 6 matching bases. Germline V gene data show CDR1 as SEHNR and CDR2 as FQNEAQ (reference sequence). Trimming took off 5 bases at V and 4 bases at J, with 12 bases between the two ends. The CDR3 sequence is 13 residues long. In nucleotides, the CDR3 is TGTGCCAGCAGCCCCCCGGCGGGGTACGAGCAGTACTTC. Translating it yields CASSPPAGYEQYF.